These T cell receptor beta chains were read from a single sample in a study of vaccination and CD4 T cells after COVID-19. Their cognate antigens are unknown. MiXCR, applied by TCRdb to the PCR reads, yields one record per CDR3 protein. The data hold about 26,000 distinct CDR3 sequences, with more than 35% observed a single time. The sequenced sample was CD4+ T cells from blood, cultured in vitro, obtained about 7 months after SARS-CoV-2 vaccination. The origin of the receptors is a human donor who had recovered from COVID-19. Both conserved end residues are part of each CDR3. Each record gives: J gene, clone size, V gene, D gene, CDR3 DNA, CDR3 protein. A D gene is named only where the DNA matches it firmly. Clone sizes are given selectively: once, few, many, or a class where the clone is expanded.

>TRBJ2-3|-|TRBV7-9|-
TGTGCCAGCAGCTCATCTCTATCGGGGATCCATTTT
CASSSSLSGIHF
>TRBJ2-3|-|TRBV20-1|TRBD2
TGCAGTGCCCGACTAGCGGGAGGTGCAGATACGCAGTATTTT
CSARLAGGADTQYF
>TRBJ2-5|-|TRBV20-1|TRBD2
TGCAGTGCAAGGAGGCTAGCGGGAGGGCGGGAGACCCAGTACTTC
CSARRLAGGRETQYF
>TRBJ2-6|-|TRBV19|-
TGTGCCAGTACCACGGACGGGACCGACTCTGGGGCCAACGTCCTGACTTTC
CASTTDGTDSGANVLTF
>TRBJ2-1|-|TRBV10-3|-
TGTGCCATCAGTGAGTGGGAATGGCAGGGGGGCCACAATGAGCAGTTCTTC
CAISEWEWQGGHNEQFF
>TRBJ2-7|few|TRBV20-1|TRBD2
TGCAGTGCTGGATTGTTAGCGGGAGAGATATACGAGCAGTACTTC
CSAGLLAGEIYEQYF
>TRBJ2-7|-|TRBV21-1|-
TGTGCCAGGAGGGACAGGAGCTCCTACGAGCAGTACTTC
CARRDRSSYEQYF
>TRBJ2-1|few|TRBV27|-
TGTGCCAGCAGACAGAGCTCCTACAATGAGCAGTTCTTC
CASRQSSYNEQFF
>TRBJ2-7|few|TRBV7-2|TRBD2
TGTGCCAGCAGCCAGGGACTAGCGGCAGCTGGTTGGGAGCAGTACTTC
CASSQGLAAAGWEQYF
>TRBJ2-7|-|TRBV7-3|-
TGTGCCAGCAGCTTTCGACTCTACGAGCAGTACTTC
CASSFRLYEQYF
>TRBJ1-1|few|TRBV15|-
TGTGCCACCAGCATTGGGTACACTGAAGCTTTCTTT
CATSIGYTEAFF
>TRBJ1-5|few|TRBV27|TRBD1
TGTGCCAGCAGTTACGGACAGGGGAGACATCAGCCCCAGCATTTT
CASSYGQGRHQPQHF
>TRBJ2-1|-|TRBV7-7|TRBD2
TGTGCTAGCAGCCCGGGTAGCGGGGGGGGTAATGAGCAGTTCTTC
CASSPGSGGGNEQFF
>TRBJ2-1|few|TRBV5-8|TRBD2
TGTGCCAGCAGACACTATAGCGGGATCTACTACAATGAGCAGTTCTTC
CASRHYSGIYYNEQFF
>TRBJ2-3|-|TRBV27|-
TGTGCCAGCAGCTGGACTTTTCTCACAGATACGCAGTATTTT
CASSWTFLTDTQYF